This passage covers 26 T cell receptor beta chains from one sample sequenced in a study of PD-1 blockade in classical Hodgkin lymphoma. Brentuximab vedotin exposure varied among the patients, all of whom had relapsed after autologous stem cell transplantation. The protocol was immunoSEQ multiplex PCR, while the TCRdb copy is restricted to in-frame clones and leaves out a portion. The data show 55,000 to 80,000 clones, with roughly 91% seen just once and 6.5% to 8% held by the top ten. The sequencing used peripheral blood mononuclear cells (PBMCs), collected at baseline. The receptors stem from a human donor with classical Hodgkin lymphoma.

V is TRBV7-6 and J is TRBJ2-5; D not resolved. V was pared by 1 base and J by 1 base, with 4 bases between. The CDR3 runs 13 residues. Germline V gene data show CDR1 as SGHVS and CDR2 as FNYEAQ. CDR3 sequence (DNA): TGTGCCAGCAGCTTAGTATCCCAAGAGACCCAGTACTTC. The encoded protein is CASSLVSQETQYF.

The CDR3 DNA is TGTGCCTGGTCTTCGCGGTGGGATGAGCAGTTCTTC. As protein: CAWSSRWDEQFF. The rearrangement links TRBV30 to TRBJ2-1; D is undetermined. Trimming took 5 bases from V and 8 from J, leaving 13 bases between them. Germline V lookup: CDR1 GTSNPN, CDR2 SVGIG (reference sequence). CDR3 length: 12 amino acids.

The CDR3, as DNA: TGTGCCAGCCGGCAGGGGGAATCTAACTATGGCTACACCTTC. Translated, it gives CASRQGESNYGYTF. The chain links TRBV6-1 to TRBJ1-2; 7 bases fit TRBD1. The V and J ends lost 8 bases and 0 bases, in that order; junction bases with no gene match: 6. There are 14 residues in the CDR3. Germline V CDR1 and CDR2: MNHNS, SASEGT.

The chain links TRBV12-5 to TRBJ1-2; 12 nucleotides align to TRBD1. The CDR3 has 19 amino acids. Trimming took 5 bases from V and 8 from J; bases not matched to a gene: 21. CDR1 LGHNT and CDR2 FRNRAP come from the germline V gene. DNA for the CDR3: TGTGCTAGTGGTCCCGCCGGGACAGGGGGCGGAGGGGAATATGAAGGCTACACCTTC. It specifies CASGPAGTGGGGEYEGYTF. The entire variable domain, with the rest obtained from reference TRBV12-5 and TRBJ1-2, is as follows: DARVTQTPRHKVTEMGQEVTMRCQPILGHNTVFWYRQTMMQGLELLAYFRNRAPLDDSGMPKDRFSAEMPDATLATLKIQPSEPRDSAVYFCASGPAGTGGGGEYEGYTFGSGTRLTVV.

The chain combines TRBV19 with TRBJ2-7; possible D gene TRBD2, 6 bases. V lost 7 bases to trimming and J lost 4 bases, with 14 bases between them. In germline, CDR1 is LNHDA, CDR2 SQIVND (reference sequence). The CDR3 is made up of 13 amino acids. In nucleotides, the CDR3 is TGTGCCAGTACCCCCCGGGCGGGATACGAGCAGTACTTC. As protein: CASTPRAGYEQYF. Using reference TRBV19 and TRBJ2-7 for the parts outside the CDR3, the full variable domain is DGGITQSPKYLFRKEGQNVTLSCEQNLNHDAMYWYRQDPGQGLRLIYYSQIVNDFQKGDIAEGYSVSREKKESFPLTVTSAQKNPTAFYLCASTPRAGYEQYFGPGTRLTVT.

Only one count was recorded for this clone. This chain uses TRBV27 with TRBJ2-1; D is unresolved. The CDR3 length is 13 residues. Germline V gene sequence: CDR1 MNHEY, CDR2 SMNVEV (reference sequence). Trimming took 2 bases from V and 10 from J, leaving 12 bases between them. The CDR3 nucleotides are TGTGCCAGCAGTTTAGGAGCCGTGGGCGAGCAGTTCTTC. Translation gives CASSLGAVGEQFF.

The CDR3 nucleotides are TGTGCCAGCAGTTACGGGCAGCTTAACACTGAAGCTTTCTTT. This codes for CASSYGQLNTEAFF. This chain joins TRBV6-6 and TRBJ1-1; D unresolved. The germline V gene encodes CDR1 MNHNY and CDR2 SVGAGI (reference sequence). V was shortened by 2 bases and J by 2 bases, with 9 bases between the two germline ends. This CDR3 has 14 amino acids.

V and J are TRBV10-3 and TRBJ2-3, with TRBD2 matching over 8 bases. V was pared by 6 bases and J by 6 bases, with 8 bases of the junction left unmatched. This CDR3 is 14 amino acids long. Germline CDR1 is ENHRY and CDR2 is SYGVKD. The CDR3 DNA is TGTGCCATCAGCCAGCGGGAGAAGACCGATACGCAGTATTTT. Translating it yields CAISQREKTDTQYF.

The chain uses TRBV21-1 and TRBJ1-1. TRBV21-1 constitutes a pseudogene. The CDR3 length is 12 residues. CDR3 region: CASSKVTGEAFF. The DNA of the CDR3 is TGTGCCAGCAGCAAAGTTACTGGAGAAGCTTTCTTT.

The J gene is TRBJ2-7, the V gene TRBV21-1; the table's D gene call, TRBD1, was not cross checked with the DNA. TRBV21-1 is classified as a pseudogene. The CDR3 totals 15 residues. The CDR3 sequence is CASSNDTGQPYEQYF. CDR3 bases: TGTGCCAGCAGCAACGACACGGGACAGCCCTACGAGCAGTACTTC.

V is TRBV9 and J is TRBJ2-7; D is unresolved. From germline, CDR1 is SGDLS and CDR2 YYNGEE. The V gene lost 4 bases and the J gene lost 0 bases, with 14 bases spanning the gap. The CDR3 loop spans 15 amino acids. The DNA for the CDR3 is TGTGCCAGCAGCCCTAGTCTAGTCGTCTCCTACGAGCAGTACTTC. It yields the protein CASSPSLVVSYEQYF.

This clone is a singleton in its sample. The chain has TRBV4-2 and TRBJ1-5; TRBD1 matches at 11 bases. J was trimmed by 3 bases and V by 4 bases; bases with no gene match: 14. CDR3 size: 19 residues. Germline V gene lookup returns CDR1 LGHNA and CDR2 YNFKEQ. The CDR3 region is CASSRDGDRGDLYNQPQHF. The CDR3 DNA is TGTGCCAGCAGCCGGGACGGGGACAGGGGGGACCTGTACAATCAGCCCCAGCATTTT.

This clone was seen once. The rearrangement joins TRBV19 to TRBJ2-5, with 8 positions matching TRBD1. This CDR3 spans 14 amino acids. V lost 3 bases and J lost 9; bases outside the gene matches: 9. Per germline, CDR1 LNHDA and CDR2 SQIVND (reference sequence). In nucleotides, the CDR3 is TGTGCCAGTAGTATTCGGACAGGGCATTCGGCCCAGTACTTC. It encodes CASSIRTGHSAQYF.

V is TRBV5-1 and J is TRBJ1-1; D is undetermined. Germline V gene lookup returns CDR1 SGHRS and CDR2 YFSETQ. The CDR3 runs to 11 residues. Trimming stripped 6 bases from V and 2 bases from J, with 5 bases between. The CDR3 DNA is TGCGCCAGCACCGCTAACACTGAAGCTTTCTTT. Its protein product is CASTANTEAFF.

This sequence joins TRBV4-2 and TRBJ1-3; 7 bases align to TRBD1. Germline V lookup: CDR1 LGHNA, CDR2 YNFKEQ. The CDR3 is 16 amino acids. J lost 4 bases, V lost 0 bases, and 6 bases had no gene match. CDR3 protein: CASSQEWAGQGNTIYF. The CDR3 nucleotides are TGTGCCAGCAGCCAAGAATGGGCGGGACAGGGAAACACCATATATTTT.

The chain carries TRBV5-6 and TRBJ2-6; D possibly corresponds to TRBD1 (5 bases). V shed 1 base and J shed 0 bases, with 8 bases lying between them. CDR1 SGHDT and CDR2 YYEEEE come from the germline V gene. The CDR3 length is 16 residues. The CDR3 protein is CASSLTGDSGANVLTF. CDR3 coding DNA: TGTGCCAGCAGCTTGACAGGTGACTCTGGGGCCAACGTCCTGACTTTC.

V usage is TRBV6-5 and J usage is TRBJ1-2, with unresolved D. This CDR3 has 15 amino acids. V was clipped by 5 bases and J by 0 bases, with 13 bases between them. CDR1 MNHEY and CDR2 SVGAGI come from the germline V gene. CDR3 in amino acids: CASSTPSGSNYGYTF. DNA for the CDR3: TGTGCCAGCAGTACCCCCTCCGGGTCTAACTATGGCTACACCTTC.

The rearrangement links TRBV5-6 to TRBJ2-7, with TRBD1 identical over 8 bases. The CDR3 extends over 15 amino acids. V was clipped by 2 bases and J by 4 bases; unmatched bases: 8. Germline CDR1 reads SGHDT; CDR2 reads YYEEEE. CDR3 coding DNA: TGTGCCAGCAGCTTCCCAGGACAGGGAGTGTACGAGCAGTACTTC. Translation gives CASSFPGQGVYEQYF.

The V gene is TRBV28, the J gene TRBJ2-1; 13 nucleotides match TRBD2. Trimming removed 10 bases from V and 4 bases from J; junction bases left unmatched: 7. The CDR3 contains 15 residues. The germline gives CDR1 MDHEN, CDR2 SYDVKM. CDR3 bases: TGTGCCATCTCGGGACTAGCGGGACCATACAATGAGCAGTTCTTC. It translates to CAISGLAGPYNEQFF.

The chain joins TRBV4-1 to TRBJ2-7; possibly TRBD1 for D (5 bases). The length of the CDR3 is 15 residues. CDR1 MGHRA and CDR2 YSYEKL come from the germline V gene. Trimming shortened V by 4 bases and J by 0 bases, and 13 bases separated the two germline ends. In nucleotides, the CDR3 is TGCGCCAGCAGCCTGGCCCAGGGATCCTCCTACGAGCAGTACTTC. Amino acids: CASSLAQGSSYEQYF.

The V gene is TRBV29-1, the J gene TRBJ1-2; the match to TRBD1 covers 9 bases. The ends lost 3 bases at V and 7 bases at J; junction bases unmatched: 18. This CDR3 has 17 amino acids. Germline V gene data show CDR1 as SQVTM and CDR2 as ANQGSEA. The chain's CDR3 is CSVEAYVGTGFRTGYTF. The CDR3 nucleotides are TGCAGCGTTGAGGCTTATGTAGGGACAGGGTTTAGAACTGGCTACACCTTC. Looking up the rest from reference TRBV29-1 and TRBJ1-2 gives the full variable domain: SAVISQKPSRDICQRGTSLTIQCQVDSQVTMMFWYRQQPGQSLTLIATANQGSEATYESGFVIDKFPISRPNLTFSTLTVSNMSPEDSSIYLCSVEAYVGTGFRTGYTFGSGTRLTVV.

J is TRBJ2-2 and V is TRBV5-4; maybe TRBD2 (6 bases). Germline CDR1 and CDR2: SGHNT and YYREEE (reference sequence). The CDR3 covers 14 residues. Trimming cost V 4 bases and J 6 bases, with 13 bases left between them. The CDR3 here is CASSQPREAGELFF. The CDR3, as DNA: TGTGCCAGCAGCCAGCCGAGGGAGGCCGGGGAGCTGTTTTTT.

The chain couples TRBV5-1 to TRBJ2-5; 9 nucleotides match TRBD1. Trimming removed 7 bases from V and 0 bases from J; junction bases left unmatched: 1. CDR1 SGHRS and CDR2 YFSETQ come from the germline V gene. The CDR3 contains 13 residues. The CDR3 DNA reads TGCGCCAGCGGACAGGGGTACCAAGAGACCCAGTACTTC. Translation gives CASGQGYQETQYF.

The J gene is TRBJ2-7, the V gene TRBV29-1; no clear D. The CDR3 contains 11 residues. CDR1 and CDR2 from the germline V gene are SQVTM and ANQGSEA. Between the trimmed V and J ends, which lost 2 bases and 6 bases, there was a span of 8 bases. The CDR3 sequence is CSVEWVGEQYF. In nucleotides, the CDR3 is TGCAGCGTTGAATGGGTCGGCGAGCAGTACTTC.

The chain has TRBV7-9 and TRBJ2-7; unclear D gene. The CDR3 totals 13 residues. Deletions cut 5 bases from V and 4 bases from J, with 12 bases between. Germline V lookup: CDR1 SEHNR, CDR2 FQNEAQ (reference sequence). In nucleotides, the CDR3 is TGTGCCAGCAGCCTGGAGTCTTGGTACGAGCAGTACTTC. Translation gives CASSLESWYEQYF.

The chain couples TRBV28 to TRBJ1-4; D ambiguous. There are 15 residues in the CDR3. Germline values: CDR1 MDHEN, CDR2 SYDVKM. The V gene lost 2 bases and the J gene lost 8 bases, with 15 bases spanning the gap. CDR3 sequence (DNA): TGTGCCAGCAGTTTAACGGGGAAAGTTCAAGAAAAACTGTTTTTT. Protein: CASSLTGKVQEKLFF.